This record looks at one TCR beta chain sequence and its context. Its target is unknown. Trimming removed 4 bases at V and 3 bases at J, with 9 bases between. The CDR3 length is 13 residues. In germline, CDR1 is PRHDT, CDR2 FYEKMQ (reference sequence). These data come from a study of T cell responses to AZD1222 COVID-19 vaccine. Generated by immunoSEQ multiplex PCR, the TCRdb table keeps only in-frame clones and is missing some. The sample contains roughly 130,000 clones, roughly 90% of which appear only once. Study-level findings and limits: The reported proportion of spike-specific TCRs targeting unmutated variant regions was nearly half.

Specimen: peripheral blood, collected on day 0 of AZD1222 vaccination. The clonotype was recovered from an adult in good health. This chain links TRBV13 with TRBJ2-5; tentatively, D is TRBD1 or TRBD2 (5 bases each). The CDR3 DNA is TGTGCCAGCAGCTACCGGGACGAAGAGACCCAGTACTTC. It translates to CASSYRDEETQYF.